What follows is one T cell receptor (beta chain) and its context. Its specificity is not known. Trimming cost V 6 bases and J 3 bases; bases outside gene matches: 9. This CDR3 contains 15 residues. Germline CDR1 reads MNHNY; CDR2 reads SVGAGI (reference sequence). The method was immunoSEQ multiplex PCR; TCRdb's version includes in-frame clones alone and lacks a portion of them. The sample lists about 360,000 clones, just over 85% occurring once. The data derive from a study of cytomegalovirus exposure and HLA in healthy donors. Study-level points and caveats: Cytomegalovirus-associated TCR beta chains were listed, numbering 150 to 200. Rarity characterized most TCR sequences, yet some public TCRs appeared in many donors.

The V call is TRBV6-6, the J call TRBJ2-7; 9 nucleotides align to TRBD1. This TCR was sampled from a woman aged 18-29 years in good health and CMV-seronegative. Sequences were obtained from PBMCs. The CDR3 loop reads CASRYTGGGSYEQYF. CDR3 bases: TGTGCCAGCAGATATACAGGGGGCGGCAGCTACGAGCAGTACTTC.